This entry is about one TCR beta chain. This sample stems from a study of blood T cell repertoires in COVID-19. Study summary: The United States, Italy and Spain provided the acute and convalescent COVID-19 samples.

Here immunoSEQ multiplex PCR was the method, and the copy in TCRdb shows in-frame clones only, minus some. The table includes some 170,000 clones, 70% to 80% detected once. Sequenced: peripheral blood. The clonotype comes from a woman aged 50 to 60 with active or convalescent COVID-19.

This chain's CDR3 is CAITGGPIYGYTF. The CDR3 coding sequence is TGTGCCATCACCGGGGGACCGATCTATGGCTACACCTTC. The rearrangement uses TRBV10-3 and TRBJ1-2; D possibly corresponds to TRBD1 (5 bases). This CDR3 is 13 amino acids long. Germline V gives CDR1 ENHRY, CDR2 SYGVKD. Deletions cut 7 bases from V and 4 bases from J, with 13 bases between.